Following are 13 T cell receptor beta chains from one sample sequenced in a study of cytomegalovirus exposure and HLA in healthy donors. PCR involved 60 Vbeta and 13 Jbeta primers. TCRdb's copy holds only in-frame clones and misses some; the assay was immunoSEQ multiplex PCR. The sample is made up of roughly 71,000 clones, and the top ten hold 4.5% to 5% of it. Sequencing was done on a sample of PBMCs. Receptor source: a middle-aged woman in good health and CMV-seropositive.

This sequence joins TRBV7-6 and TRBJ1-4; TRBD1 is a possible D gene (6 bases). Trimming removed 8 bases at V and 2 bases at J, with 9 bases between. Germline V gives CDR1 SGHVS, CDR2 FNYEAQ. The CDR3 extends over 13 amino acids. In DNA, the CDR3 is TGTGCCAGCCGCACAGGGACTAATGAAAAACTGTTTTTT. This translates into CASRTGTNEKLFF.

The chain recombines TRBV28 with TRBJ1-5; maybe TRBD1 (6 bases). With 1 base removed from V and 0 bases from J, the gap between germline ends came to 13 bases. Germline lookup yields CDR1 MDHEN and CDR2 SYDVKM. The CDR3 has 17 amino acids. The CDR3, as DNA: TGTGCCAGCAGTTTATACACAGGGAGCGTTAGCAATCAGCCCCAGCATTTT. Its protein is CASSLYTGSVSNQPQHF.

This chain joins TRBV30 and TRBJ2-7, with a tentative D call TRBD2 (6 bases). V was trimmed by 4 bases and J by 3 bases, leaving 16 bases between them. This CDR3 region has 14 residues. In germline, CDR1 is GTSNPN, CDR2 SVGIG (reference sequence). CDR3 residues: CAWNRGAGSYEQYF. CDR3 nucleotide sequence: TGTGCCTGGAATCGTGGTGCGGGGAGCTACGAGCAGTACTTC.

The genes are TRBV13 and TRBJ2-1, with TRBD2 matching over 15 bases. The germline V gene encodes CDR1 PRHDT and CDR2 FYEKMQ (reference sequence). The CDR3 runs 18 residues. J lost 4 bases, V lost 5 bases, and 9 bases had no gene match. The CDR3 reads CASSTGLAGGYRYNEQFF. The CDR3 DNA is TGTGCCAGCAGCACGGGACTAGCGGGGGGATATAGATACAATGAGCAGTTCTTC.

V and J are TRBV4-3 and TRBJ2-3; 7 positions agree with TRBD1. V lost 4 bases and J lost 1; bases outside the gene matches: 8. Germline-derived CDR1 and CDR2 are LGHNA and YSLEER. There are 16 residues in the CDR3. The CDR3, as DNA: TGCGCCAGCAGCCTAGAACAGGGGAGCGGCACAGATACGCAGTATTTT. Protein product: CASSLEQGSGTDTQYF.

The J gene is TRBJ1-4, the V gene TRBV30; D gene uncertain. CDR3 size: 14 residues. Trimming removed 0 bases at V and 5 bases at J, with 10 bases between. CDR1 is GTSNPN, CDR2 SVGIG, per germline (reference sequence). The CDR3 DNA is TGTGCCTGGAGTGTAGAGGGAGTGAATGAAAAACTGTTTTTT. Translated, it gives CAWSVEGVNEKLFF.

The rearrangement joins TRBV27 to TRBJ2-2, with 9 bases matching TRBD1. Germline values: CDR1 MNHEY, CDR2 SMNVEV (reference sequence). CDR3 length equals 15 residues. Trimming at V came to 6 bases and at J to 4 bases, leaving 6 bases not matched to a gene. Here the CDR3 reads CASRGTGRSTGELFF. The CDR3 region has the DNA TGTGCCAGCAGGGGGACAGGGAGAAGCACCGGGGAGCTGTTTTTT.

This sequence joins TRBV4-1 and TRBJ1-1, with 7 bases fitting TRBD1. J gave up 0 bases and V 4 bases, and 11 bases lay outside the gene matches. CDR3 length: 17 residues. The germline gives CDR1 MGHRA, CDR2 YSYEKL. The CDR3 protein is CASSPTGAYPMNTEAFF. The CDR3 DNA reads as TGCGCCAGCAGCCCCACAGGGGCGTACCCCATGAACACTGAAGCTTTCTTT.

This chain joins TRBV2 and TRBJ1-2; TRBD1 is a possible D gene (5 bases). CDR3 length: 16 residues. V lost 6 bases and J lost 4, with 21 bases in between. In germline, CDR1 is SNHLY, CDR2 FYNNEI. Here the CDR3 reads CASRIDGGDFIYGYTF. CDR3 DNA: TGTGCCAGCAGGATCGATGGAGGGGATTTTATCTATGGCTACACCTTC. Supplemented by reference TRBV2 and TRBJ1-2, the full variable domain reads EPEVTQTPSHQVTQMGQEVILRCVPISNHLYFYWYRQILGQKVEFLVSFYNNEISEKSEIFDDQFSVERPDGSNFTLKIRSTKLEDSAMYFCASRIDGGDFIYGYTFGSGTRLTVV.

V and J are TRBV6-5 and TRBJ1-1; possible D gene TRBD1, 5 bases. Germline CDR1 MNHEY, CDR2 SVGAGI. Trimming shortened V by 6 bases and J by 11 bases, and 22 bases separated the two germline ends. The CDR3 has 14 residues. CDR3 coding DNA: TGTGCCAGCAGGATGGGGGGACGCGGGATGGATGCTTTCTTT. Translating gives CASRMGGRGMDAFF.

The rearrangement joins TRBV12-5 to TRBJ2-5; TRBD2 agrees at 13 bases. J gave up 2 bases and V 5 bases, and 5 bases lay outside the gene matches. CDR1 and CDR2 (germline): LGHNT, FRNRAP. The CDR3 has 16 residues. The CDR3 DNA reads TGTGCTAGTGGTAAGGGGACTAGCGGGGCACAAGAGACCCAGTACTTC. It specifies CASGKGTSGAQETQYF.

The V call is TRBV10-3, the J call TRBJ2-7; 16 nucleotides line up with TRBD2. Germline assignment: CDR1 ENHRY and CDR2 SYGVKD. V was clipped by 3 bases and J by 4 bases; unmatched bases: 9. The CDR3 has 18 residues. In DNA, the CDR3 is TGTGCCATCAGTGACTCGGGACTAGCGGGGGGGAGGCGTTACGAGCAGTACTTC. Protein product: CAISDSGLAGGRRYEQYF.

The V and J genes are TRBV15 and TRBJ2-7; 7 nucleotides line up with TRBD2. V was pared by 2 bases and J by 7 bases, with 8 bases of the junction left unmatched. In germline, CDR1 is LNHNV, CDR2 YYDKDF (reference sequence). This CDR3 has 14 amino acids. In DNA, the CDR3 is TGTGCCACCAGCAGACCCGGACTAGTAAGGGAGCAGTACTTC. Protein product: CATSRPGLVREQYF.